This T cell receptor beta chain was observed in a study of blood T cell repertoires in COVID-19. Study at large: From the United States, Italy and Spain came samples of acute and convalescent COVID-19.

Assay used: immunoSEQ multiplex PCR; TCRdb lists only in-frame clones, some missing. The sample shows a few hundred thousand clones, 70% to 90% of them seen only once. Individuals aged about 18 to 89 years were recruited from about two dozen US areas. Participant-given clinical history determined each cohort assignment. This clone has just one count. Material: PBMCs or T cells enriched from blood (not recorded which). The receptor comes from a woman aged 45-65 years who had recovered from COVID-19.

This chain's CDR3 is CASSETQGPDQETQYF. CDR3 DNA sequence: TGTGCCAGCAGTGAAACACAGGGACCCGACCAAGAGACCCAGTACTTC. The genes are TRBV2 and TRBJ2-5, with D possibly matching TRBD1 (6 bases). The CDR3 runs 16 residues. In germline, CDR1 is SNHLY, CDR2 FYNNEI. V was shortened by 2 bases and J by 0 bases, with 13 bases between the two germline ends. Full variable domain (rest looked up from reference TRBV2 and TRBJ2-5): EPEVTQTPSHQVTQMGQEVILRCVPISNHLYFYWYRQILGQKVEFLVSFYNNEISEKSEIFDDQFSVERPDGSNFTLKIRSTKLEDSAMYFCASSETQGPDQETQYFGPGTRLLVL.